These 16 T cell receptor beta chains were sequenced from one sample in a study of T-cell reconstitution after alpha-beta-depleted transplantation in children. Construction of the TCRbeta library involved unique molecular identifiers. TCRdb analysed the PCR reads with MiXCR anew, one entry per CDR3 protein. The table shows fewer than 750,000 distinct CDR3 sequences, with 20% to 25% occurring only once. The material sequenced was PBMCs, mostly from graft donor cells, taken 360 days after TCRalphabeta/CD19-depleted stem cell transplant. These receptor sequences come from a boy less than two years old who had a stem cell transplant for acute myeloid leukemia, so the T cells may come from the graft donor.

This chain uses TRBV10-3 with TRBJ1-6; unclear D gene. CDR1 is ENHRY, CDR2 SYGVKD, per germline. V was shortened by 4 bases and J by 7 bases, with 11 bases between the two germline ends. This CDR3 spans 14 amino acids. CDR3 bases: TGTGCCATCAGTGGGACGGAAAAAAATTCACCCCTCCACTTT. This translates into CAISGTEKNSPLHF.

V gene TRBV6-5 combines with J gene TRBJ2-3; maybe TRBD2 (7 bases). The CDR3 covers 16 residues. V lost 0 bases and J lost 1, with 11 bases in between. Germline lookup yields CDR1 MNHEY and CDR2 SVGAGI. The CDR3 nucleotides read TGTGCCAGCAGTTACTCGGGGGGGGCCCGCACAGATACGCAGTATTTT. Its protein is CASSYSGGARTDTQYF.

This sequence joins TRBV5-6 and TRBJ2-7, with 7 positions matching TRBD1. Unmatched junction bases numbered 2, after V lost 0 bases and J lost 2 bases. This CDR3 has 14 amino acids. Per germline, CDR1 SGHDT and CDR2 YYEEEE. The DNA for the CDR3 is TGTGCCAGCAGCTTGGCCAGGGGGACCTACGAGCAGTACTTC. It specifies CASSLARGTYEQYF.

The chain combines TRBV12-3 or TRBV12-4 with TRBJ2-3, with D perhaps matching TRBD2 (5 bases). Trimming left V 3 bases short and J 4 bases short, with 8 bases between. The CDR3 contains 13 residues. CDR3 nucleotides: TGTGCCAGCAGTTTTCTGGGAGCAGATACGCAGTATTTT. This sequence encodes CASSFLGADTQYF.

J is TRBJ1-1 and V is TRBV20-1; D possibly corresponds to TRBD1 (5 bases). The CDR3 is 12 amino acids. Germline lookup yields CDR1 DFQATT and CDR2 SNEGSKA (reference sequence). Trimming shortened V by 3 bases and J by 4 bases, and 9 bases separated the two germline ends. CDR3 nucleotide sequence: TGCAGTGCTAGGGCAAGGGGCACTGAAGCTTTCTTT. Translated, it gives CSARARGTEAFF.

This clonotype has only a few counts. The J gene is TRBJ2-1, the V gene TRBV12-3 or TRBV12-4, with D possibly being TRBD2 (6 bases). V lost 7 bases and J lost 6, with 19 bases in between. The CDR3 sequence is 15 residues long. Here the CDR3 DNA reads TGTGCCAGCACCCCTGGCGAGGGGAGGAGCAATGAGCAGTTCTTC. Amino acid sequence: CASTPGEGRSNEQFF.

This clonotype was counted at least ten times. This chain connects TRBV20-1 to TRBJ2-3, with TRBD2 matching over 10 bases. The CDR3 totals 14 residues. J was trimmed by 1 base and V by 5 bases; bases with no gene match: 3. Per germline, CDR1 DFQATT and CDR2 SNEGSKA (reference sequence). The CDR3: CSAPGLAGTDTQYF. The CDR3 nucleotides are TGCAGTGCTCCCGGACTAGCGGGCACAGATACGCAGTATTTT.

This clonotype was detected only once. CDR3 loop: CASSRGSRSYNEQFF. CDR3 nucleotide sequence: TGCGCCAGCTCCCGGGGCTCCAGATCCTACAATGAGCAGTTCTTC. The rearrangement links TRBV5-1 to TRBJ2-1, with D possibly being TRBD1 or TRBD2 (5 bases each). Germline V gene sequence: CDR1 SGHRS, CDR2 YFSETQ. The length of the CDR3 is 15 residues. The V and J ends lost 7 bases and 1 base respectively, with 15 bases between them.

V is TRBV12-3 or TRBV12-4 and J is TRBJ1-2; D not resolved. This CDR3 has 13 residues. With 1 base removed from V and 7 bases from J, the gap between germline ends came to 10 bases. This CDR3 reads CASSLGTASGYTF. Here the CDR3 DNA reads TGTGCCAGCAGTTTAGGGACGGCCAGTGGCTACACCTTC.

V gene TRBV6-5 combines with J gene TRBJ1-1; 9 nucleotides align to TRBD1. V shed 0 bases and J 6 bases; nucleotides not matched to a gene: 11. The CDR3 spans 17 residues. In germline, CDR1 is MNHEY, CDR2 SVGAGI. The CDR3 region is CASSYSRTGVPSAEAFF. The DNA of the CDR3 is TGTGCCAGCAGTTACTCTCGGACAGGGGTCCCTTCGGCTGAAGCTTTCTTT.

This rearrangement joins TRBV6-1 to TRBJ2-4; D remains ambiguous. The length of the CDR3 is 16 residues. V lost 5 bases, J lost 8 bases, and 22 bases lay in between. Germline CDR1 reads MNHNS; CDR2 reads SASEGT. The CDR3 is CASSPSRLKSKDIQYF. For the CDR3, the DNA is TGTGCCAGCAGTCCCTCCCGACTTAAAAGCAAGGACATTCAGTACTTC.

V and J are TRBV7-2 and TRBJ2-2; D is uncertain. Germline CDR1 and CDR2: SGHTA and FQGNSA. Trimming took 1 base from V and 5 from J, leaving 8 bases between them. The CDR3 extends over 14 amino acids. The CDR3 reads CASSLEPLTGELFF. Here the CDR3 DNA reads TGTGCCAGCAGCTTAGAACCCCTTACCGGGGAGCTGTTTTTT.

This clonotype was seen repeatedly, ten times or more. The V and J genes are TRBV12-3 or TRBV12-4 and TRBJ2-3, with D tentatively TRBD1 (7 bases). The CDR3 sequence is 21 residues long. Trimming took off 3 bases at V and 1 base at J, with 29 bases between the two ends. This CDR3 reads CASSLGRRGQKRSKRTDTQYF. The CDR3 DNA reads as TGTGCCAGCAGTTTGGGGAGGAGGGGACAGAAACGATCGAAACGCACAGATACGCAGTATTTT.

At least ten counts were recorded for this clonotype. The chain uses TRBV7-2 and TRBJ2-5; D unresolved. The CDR3 is 14 amino acids. CDR1 is SGHTA and CDR2 is FQGNSA in the germline V gene. V lost 1 base, J lost 2 bases, and 8 bases lay in between. The CDR3 coding sequence is TGTGCCAGCAGCTTAGTTGCTCAACAAGAGACCCAGTACTTC. Translated, it gives CASSLVAQQETQYF.

The gene calls are TRBV10-2 and TRBJ2-1; 7 bases match TRBD2. Germline CDR1 and CDR2: WSHSY and SAAADI. V lost 9 bases to trimming and J lost 5 bases; unmatched junction nucleotides: 13. The CDR3 totals 15 residues. This CDR3 reads CASTYPGGTNNEQFF. The DNA of the CDR3 is TGCGCCAGTACCTATCCGGGGGGTACTAACAATGAGCAGTTCTTC.

V gene TRBV27 combines with J gene TRBJ2-2, with D tentatively TRBD1 or TRBD2 (6 bases each). The CDR3 extends over 17 amino acids. The V end lost 0 bases, the J end lost 3 bases, and 14 bases lay between the germline ends. Germline-derived CDR1 and CDR2 are MNHEY and SMNVEV (reference sequence). CDR3 in DNA: TGTGCCAGCAGTTTATCCGGGGGCGGAATTTACACCGGGGAGCTGTTTTTT. Translating gives CASSLSGGGIYTGELFF.